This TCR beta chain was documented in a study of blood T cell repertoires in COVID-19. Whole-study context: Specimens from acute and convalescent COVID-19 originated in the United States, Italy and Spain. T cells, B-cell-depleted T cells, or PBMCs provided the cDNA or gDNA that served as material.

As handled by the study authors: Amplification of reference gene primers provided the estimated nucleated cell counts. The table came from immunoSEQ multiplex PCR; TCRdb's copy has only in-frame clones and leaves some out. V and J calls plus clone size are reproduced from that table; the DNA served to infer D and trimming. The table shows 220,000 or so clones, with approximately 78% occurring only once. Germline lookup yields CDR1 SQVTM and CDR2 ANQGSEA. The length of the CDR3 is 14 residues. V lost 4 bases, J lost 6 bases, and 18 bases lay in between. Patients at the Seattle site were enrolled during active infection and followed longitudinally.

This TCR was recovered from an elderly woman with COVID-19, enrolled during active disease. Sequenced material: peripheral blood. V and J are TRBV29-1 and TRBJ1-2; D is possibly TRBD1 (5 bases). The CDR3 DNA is TGCAGCGTTGGGAGGGAATGGGGCGCCGATGGCTACACCTTC. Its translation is CSVGREWGADGYTF.